One and the same sample provided the 24 T cell receptor beta chains below, sequenced in a study of control samples from healthy donors and cancer patients. Sequencing was performed with immunoSEQ multiplex PCR; in TCRdb, only in-frame clones are kept and a portion is missing. The sample shows about 49,000 clones, approximately 86% of them seen only once. Specimen: PBMCs. Receptors were obtained from a woman aged 50 to 60 with lung cancer.

The gene calls are TRBV6-2 or TRBV6-3 and TRBJ1-5, with 8 bases fitting TRBD1. In germline, CDR1 is MNHEY, CDR2 SVGEGT. Losses at the gene ends were 5 bases for V and 2 bases for J; bases not matched to a gene: 8. This CDR3 region has 16 residues. The CDR3 DNA reads TGTGCCAGCAGTCCGCCCGGGACAGGTGGCAATCAGCCCCAGCATTTT. It encodes CASSPPGTGGNQPQHF.

The J gene is TRBJ1-1, the V gene TRBV7-2; D not resolved. Germline V lookup: CDR1 SGHTA, CDR2 FQGNSA. The CDR3 covers 13 residues. Trimming shortened V by 3 bases and J by 2 bases, and 7 bases separated the two germline ends. The CDR3 nucleotides are TGTGCCAGCAGCTTTGACTATAACACTGAAGCTTTCTTT. This translates into CASSFDYNTEAFF.

This clone appeared a single time. The rearrangement joins TRBV7-9 to TRBJ1-4; no reliable D call. V was shortened by 7 bases and J by 6 bases, with 6 bases between the two germline ends. The CDR3 totals 11 residues. From germline, CDR1 is SEHNR and CDR2 FQNEAQ (reference sequence). The CDR3: CASTFDEKLFF. In nucleotides, the CDR3 is TGTGCCAGCACCTTTGATGAAAAACTGTTTTTT.

This clone was observed once. The chain has TRBV7-2 and TRBJ2-7; TRBD2 matches 12 bases. The CDR3 totals 15 residues. Trimming cost V 5 bases and J 2 bases; bases outside gene matches: 4. Germline V gives CDR1 SGHTA, CDR2 FQGNSA. The CDR3 region has the DNA TGTGCCAGCAGCCAGACTAGCGGGGGCCCCTACGAGCAGTACTTC. It yields the protein CASSQTSGGPYEQYF.

The chain combines TRBV5-5 with TRBJ2-1, with TRBD1 identical over 9 bases. V lost 4 bases to trimming and J lost 4 bases; unmatched junction nucleotides: 3. Germline V gene lookup returns CDR1 SGHKS and CDR2 YYEKEE (reference sequence). CDR3 size: 14 residues. CDR3 protein: CASSQTGGYNEQFF. As DNA, the CDR3 is TGTGCCAGCAGCCAGACAGGGGGTTACAATGAGCAGTTCTTC.

The gene calls are TRBV29-1 and TRBJ2-2; TRBD1 matches 8 bases. The CDR3 is made up of 14 amino acids. CDR1 SQVTM and CDR2 ANQGSEA come from the germline V gene. The CDR3 here is CSARQGINTGELFF. The CDR3 DNA reads as TGCAGTGCCCGACAGGGGATAAACACCGGGGAGCTGTTTTTT.

This chain links TRBV3-1 (or the pseudogene TRBV3-2) with TRBJ1-2; the D is unclear. Germline assignment: CDR1 LGHDT and CDR2 YNNKEL (reference sequence). The CDR3 has 14 residues. V was clipped by 1 base and J by 4 bases, with 10 bases between them. Here the CDR3 reads CASSQGPGVYGYTF. The CDR3 DNA is TGTGCCAGCAGCCAAGGCCCAGGAGTCTATGGCTACACCTTC.

This clone was recorded only once. The chain employs TRBV5-4 and TRBJ2-7; TRBD1 agrees at 8 bases. Germline assignment: CDR1 SGHNT and CDR2 YYREEE (reference sequence). Trimming at V came to 5 bases and at J to 12 bases, leaving 19 bases not matched to a gene. There are 15 residues in the CDR3. CDR3 in DNA: TGTGCCAGCAGTCTGCCGGGACAGGACACAACCGGGCTGTACTTC. It codes for CASSLPGQDTTGLYF. The entire variable domain, with the rest obtained from reference TRBV5-4 and TRBJ2-7, is as follows: ETGVTQSPTHLIKTRGQQVTLRCSSQSGHNTVSWYQQALGQGPQFIFQYYREEENGRGNFPPRFSGLQFPNYSSELNVNALELDDSALYLCASSLPGQDTTGLYFGPGTRLTVT.

This chain connects TRBV6-2 or TRBV6-3 to TRBJ1-6; D might be TRBD1 (5 bases). V lost 2 bases to trimming and J lost 6 bases, with 20 bases between them. The CDR3 covers 18 residues. Germline lookup yields CDR1 MNHEY and CDR2 SVGEGT. The CDR3 loop reads CASSYAQGQPRGNSPLHF. The DNA for the CDR3 is TGTGCCAGCAGTTACGCACAAGGCCAACCTAGGGGTAATTCACCCCTCCACTTT.

This clone was detected only a few times. This chain links TRBV10-3 with TRBJ1-5; weak D call: TRBD1 (6 bases). The CDR3 runs to 16 residues. Germline CDR1 ENHRY, CDR2 SYGVKD. Trimming removed 2 bases at V and 3 bases at J, with 14 bases between. The DNA of the CDR3 is TGTGCCATCAGTGAGACAGGGAGAAGGAACAATCAGCCCCAGCATTTT. Protein: CAISETGRRNNQPQHF.

The V and J genes are TRBV6-5 and TRBJ1-1, with 7 bases aligning to TRBD1. CDR1 is MNHEY, CDR2 SVGAGI, per germline. The CDR3 has 14 amino acids. Germline trimming cut 7 bases from V and 5 bases from J; bases unmatched to any gene: 10. The CDR3 protein is CASNREGARTEAFF. CDR3 in DNA: TGTGCCAGCAACCGAGAGGGGGCGAGGACTGAAGCTTTCTTT.

The gene calls are TRBV18 and TRBJ2-5; D ambiguous. There are 14 residues in the CDR3. CDR1 is KGHSH and CDR2 is LQKENI in the germline V gene. V lost 3 bases, J lost 1 base, and 9 bases lay in between. This chain's CDR3 is CASSPEHGQETQYF. Here the CDR3 DNA reads TGTGCCAGCTCACCGGAACACGGCCAAGAGACCCAGTACTTC.

The chain employs TRBV7-2 and TRBJ1-1, with D perhaps TRBD1 (6 bases). V was clipped by 5 bases and J by 13 bases, with 29 bases between them. The CDR3 sequence is 16 residues long. Germline CDR1 SGHTA, CDR2 FQGNSA. The CDR3, as DNA: TGTGCCAGCAGCCCGGTGTGGGGGCTTGAGGGACTGACCTTTTTCTTT. Residues: CASSPVWGLEGLTFFF.

The genes are TRBV7-8 and TRBJ1-2; possibly TRBD1 for D (6 bases). CDR3 length equals 16 residues. Per germline, CDR1 SGHVS and CDR2 FQNEAQ. V lost 4 bases to trimming and J lost 1 base, with 16 bases between them. The CDR3 DNA is TGTGCCAGCAGCTCCGGGCAGGGGTTCTTTAACTATGGCTACACCTTC. Protein product: CASSSGQGFFNYGYTF.

This clone has just a few counts. The gene calls are TRBV6-2 or TRBV6-3 and TRBJ1-2; the match to TRBD1 covers 10 bases. There are 16 residues in the CDR3. CDR1 and CDR2 from the germline V gene are MNHEY and SVGEGT. Germline trimming cut 5 bases from V and 3 bases from J; bases unmatched to any gene: 9. The CDR3 DNA sequence: TGTGCCAGCAGTCGGACCGGGACAGGGGTAGACTATGGCTACACCTTC. As protein: CASSRTGTGVDYGYTF.

V usage is TRBV10-3 and J usage is TRBJ2-2; D may be TRBD1 (6 bases). V was pared by 8 bases and J by 4 bases, with 14 bases between. The V gene's germline CDR1 is ENHRY and CDR2 SYGVKD. There are 14 residues in the CDR3. CDR3: CAISSDRFTGELFF. In DNA form, the CDR3 reads TGTGCCATCTCCTCGGACAGATTCACCGGGGAGCTGTTTTTT.

This chain joins TRBV11-2 and TRBJ1-1; D is unresolved. Germline values: CDR1 SGHAT, CDR2 FQNNGV. CDR3 length: 14 residues. V lost 4 bases to trimming and J lost 4 bases, with 13 bases between them. CDR3 bases: TGTGCCAGCAGCTCGCGGTTGGATGCCACTGAAGCTTTCTTT. Translation gives CASSSRLDATEAFF.

The V call is TRBV25-1, the J call TRBJ1-2, with TRBD1 as a possible D gene (6 bases). V was shortened by 0 bases and J by 4 bases, with 12 bases between the two germline ends. Germline CDR1 is MGHDK and CDR2 is SYGVNS. The length of the CDR3 is 15 residues. CDR3 protein: CASSEYKTGRYGYTF. CDR3 nucleotide sequence: TGTGCCAGCAGTGAATATAAGACAGGACGCTATGGCTACACCTTC.

V is TRBV30 and J is TRBJ1-4; D is unclear. Trimming took off 3 bases at V and 8 bases at J, with 10 bases between the two ends. Germline CDR1 reads GTSNPN; CDR2 reads SVGIG (reference sequence). The CDR3 has 12 residues. CDR3 coding DNA: TGTGCCTGGAGCGGGCAACGCGAAAAACTGTTTTTT. Its protein product is CAWSGQREKLFF.

In its sample, this clone was seen once. This specimen includes other DNA sequences encoding the same CDR3. The chain carries TRBV6-5 and TRBJ2-7; TRBD1 matches at 10 bases. V lost 0 bases and J lost 2; bases outside the gene matches: 1. The CDR3 has 15 residues. Germline V gene lookup returns CDR1 MNHEY and CDR2 SVGAGI. For the CDR3, the DNA is TGTGCCAGCAGTTACTCCGACAGGGGGCCCTACGAGCAGTACTTC. This sequence encodes CASSYSDRGPYEQYF.

The J gene is TRBJ1-2, the V gene TRBV25-1; 7 nucleotides match TRBD1. The trim removed 3 bases at V and 8 bases at J, leaving 9 bases unmatched. This CDR3 spans 14 amino acids. Germline lookup yields CDR1 MGHDK and CDR2 SYGVNS. The CDR3 nucleotides read TGTGCCAGCAGTGAGACCGACAGGGCTAAAGGCTACACCTTC. Its translation: CASSETDRAKGYTF.

This clone was detected a few times. The chain couples TRBV27 to TRBJ2-1; TRBD2 might be the D (5 bases). The CDR3 extends over 16 amino acids. V lost 0 bases and J lost 7, with 16 bases in between. Per the germline V gene, CDR1 is MNHEY and CDR2 is SMNVEV (reference sequence). DNA of the CDR3: TGTGCCAGCAGTTTATCCCTAGCTTTGGCGGAGAATGAGCAGTTCTTC. Its protein is CASSLSLALAENEQFF.

The CDR3 DNA follows: TGTGCCAGCAGCGCCCAACCACTAGCGGGGCCCAATGAGCAGTTCTTC. Its protein product is CASSAQPLAGPNEQFF. J is TRBJ2-1 and V is TRBV9; 10 bases agree with TRBD2. CDR3 length: 16 amino acids. The germline gives CDR1 SGDLS, CDR2 YYNGEE. Trimming took 3 bases from V and 6 from J; bases not matched to a gene: 9.

The rearrangement uses TRBV4-3 and TRBJ2-1; the D gene could be TRBD1 or TRBD2 (6 bases each). The CDR3 is made up of 16 amino acids. From germline, CDR1 is LGHNA and CDR2 YSLEER. Trimming took off 2 bases at V and 4 bases at J, with 15 bases between the two ends. The CDR3 loop is CASSQSEGGSYNEQFF. The CDR3, as DNA: TGCGCCAGCAGCCAATCCGAGGGGGGATCATACAATGAGCAGTTCTTC.